This T cell receptor beta chain was captured in a study of T cell responses to AZD1222 COVID-19 vaccine. Assay: immunoSEQ multiplex PCR; the TCRdb copy retains only in-frame clones and omits some. Of over 45,000 clones in the sample, approximately 83% were seen once. Turning to this clone: Its antigen is unknown.

The germline V gene encodes CDR1 LGHNA and CDR2 YNFKEQ. This CDR3 contains 16 residues. V was clipped by 1 base and J by 2 bases, with 15 bases between them. Study-level points and caveats: In a largely white British group with more females than males, clonal diversity was possibly underestimated. None of the repertoires were sampled until the peak T cell response had passed.

The source of this sequence is an adult in good health. The genes are TRBV4-2 and TRBJ2-7; D perhaps matches TRBD1 (6 bases). Sequences were derived from peripheral blood, sampled on day 0 of AZD1222 vaccination. This CDR3 is CASSQVPGQTTYEQYF. The CDR3, as DNA: TGTGCCAGCAGCCAAGTCCCGGGACAAACCACCTACGAGCAGTACTTC.